In this sample, the clone carrying this T cell receptor beta chain turned up many times. The CDR3 sequence is 13 residues long. Germline V lookup: CDR1 SEHNR, CDR2 FQNEAQ (reference sequence). The J segment lost 3 bases and the V segment lost 5 bases, leaving 3 bases of the junction unmatched. This entry belongs to a study of T cells in Graves' hyperthyroidism and ophthalmopathy. The CDR3 regions of TCR beta were amplified from RNA transcripts. A first-round RT-PCR of the TCR CDR3 used the HTBI primer set. TCRdb itself ran the multiplex PCR reads through MiXCR, one entry per CDR3 protein. The table has hundreds of thousands of distinct CDR3 sequences, 38% seen once.

The V gene is TRBV7-9, the J gene TRBJ1-1; 7 bases match TRBD1. The sample taken for sequencing was blood. The sequence derives from a young man with Graves' hyperthyroidism. The CDR3, as DNA: TGTGCCAGCAGCCACGACAGGGACACTGAAGCTTTCTTT. This sequence encodes CASSHDRDTEAFF. Supplemented by reference TRBV7-9 and TRBJ1-1, the full variable domain reads DTGVSQNPRHKITKRGQNVTFRCDPISEHNRLYWYRQTLGQGPEFLTYFQNEAQLEKSRLLSDRFSAERPKGSFSTLEIQRTEQGDSAMYLCASSHDRDTEAFFGQGTRLTVV.